This passage covers 30 T cell receptor beta chains from one sample sequenced in a study of T cell responses to AZD1222 COVID-19 vaccine. Repertoires were generated with immunoSEQ multiplex PCR, while TCRdb's copy carries only in-frame clones and drops some. The sample records 150,000 or so clones, 90% being singletons. Sequences were derived from peripheral blood, sampled 28 days after the second AZD1222 dose. The receptors were sampled from an adult who received the AZD1222 COVID-19 vaccine.

The V and J genes are TRBV12-3 or TRBV12-4 and TRBJ2-3; D may match TRBD1 or TRBD2 (5 bases each). Deletions cut 6 bases from V and 5 bases from J, with 12 bases between. The CDR3 is made up of 13 amino acids. CDR3 nucleotides: TGTGCCAGCAGCCAAGTGGGACGAGATACGCAGTATTTT. Its protein is CASSQVGRDTQYF.

The CDR3 is CASSFEGETQYF. The CDR3 DNA reads TGCGCCAGCAGCTTTGAGGGGGAGACCCAGTACTTC. The chain is built from TRBV5-1 and TRBJ2-5, with D possibly being TRBD1 or TRBD2 (5 bases each). The CDR3 contains 12 residues. The germline gives CDR1 SGHRS, CDR2 YFSETQ. Trimming took 2 bases from V and 5 from J, leaving 7 bases between them.

The genes are TRBV6-5 and TRBJ1-2; D perhaps matches TRBD1 (5 bases). Germline V CDR1 and CDR2: MNHEY, SVGAGI. V was clipped by 5 bases and J by 2 bases, with 12 bases between them. This CDR3 region has 14 residues. The CDR3 loop is CASSRTRENYGYTF. CDR3 sequence (DNA): TGTGCCAGCAGTCGGACAAGGGAAAACTATGGCTACACCTTC.

The chain combines TRBV10-2 with TRBJ1-5; D unresolved. This CDR3 is 12 amino acids long. Germline loops: CDR1 WSHSY, CDR2 SAAADI. V dropped 7 bases and J dropped 5 bases, with 9 bases sitting between them. CDR3 residues: CASTDGDQPQHF. Here the CDR3 DNA reads TGCGCCAGCACCGACGGGGATCAGCCCCAGCATTTT.

The V and J genes are TRBV6-5 and TRBJ2-7; a possible D gene is TRBD1 (6 bases). From germline, CDR1 is MNHEY and CDR2 SVGAGI. The CDR3 has 13 residues. The V gene lost 4 bases and the J gene lost 1 base, with 8 bases spanning the gap. The chain's CDR3 is CASSFGQSYEQYF. The DNA for the CDR3 is TGTGCCAGCAGTTTCGGACAGTCCTACGAGCAGTACTTC.

The count of this clone is one. The chain combines TRBV7-9 with TRBJ1-2; D may be TRBD1 (5 bases). The V end was cut by 5 bases, the J end by 6 bases, with 19 bases between. The CDR3 is 15 amino acids. Germline loops: CDR1 SEHNR, CDR2 FQNEAQ (reference sequence). The CDR3 reads CASSRDVGRVNGYTF. The DNA of the CDR3 is TGTGCCAGCAGCCGCGACGTGGGGCGTGTAAATGGCTACACCTTC.

This clone showed up just once. The gene calls are TRBV9 and TRBJ2-7; 10 bases are a match to TRBD2. V was clipped by 1 base and J by 5 bases; unmatched bases: 15. In germline, CDR1 is SGDLS, CDR2 YYNGEE. The CDR3 contains 18 residues. DNA for the CDR3: TGTGCCAGCAGCGTATCGACTAGCGGGTACGACCTCGCCCACGAGCAGTACTTC. This codes for CASSVSTSGYDLAHEQYF.

J is TRBJ1-2 and V is TRBV18, with D perhaps TRBD1 (6 bases). Germline values: CDR1 KGHSH, CDR2 LQKENI. Trimming stripped 3 bases from V and 6 bases from J, with 23 bases between. This CDR3 has 17 residues. The CDR3 spells CASSPPLRGWGADGYTF. The CDR3 coding sequence is TGTGCCAGCTCACCCCCTCTTCGTGGCTGGGGGGCGGATGGCTACACCTTC.

J is TRBJ2-7 and V is TRBV28; the D gene is possibly TRBD2 (8 bases). The ends were cut back, 5 bases at V and 6 bases at J, with 26 bases in the middle. The CDR3 has 17 amino acids. Per the germline V gene, CDR1 is MDHEN and CDR2 is SYDVKM. DNA for the CDR3: TGTGCCAGCAGTCTCCAGACAGGGAGTAGCGGGAAAGCCGAGCAGTACTTC. It specifies CASSLQTGSSGKAEQYF.

The V gene is TRBV4-3, the J gene TRBJ2-7, with 11 nucleotides matching TRBD2. The CDR3 spans 16 residues. V was pared by 1 base and J by 2 bases, with 4 bases of the junction left unmatched. The germline gives CDR1 LGHNA, CDR2 YSLEER. The CDR3 is CASSQVLAGGPYEQYF. The CDR3 coding sequence is TGCGCCAGCAGCCAAGTGCTAGCGGGAGGTCCCTACGAGCAGTACTTC.

The chain has TRBV7-9 and TRBJ2-1, with a possible D match to TRBD1 (6 bases). Per germline, CDR1 SEHNR and CDR2 FQNEAQ (reference sequence). V was pared by 10 bases and J by 7 bases, with 23 bases between. The CDR3 is made up of 15 amino acids. The CDR3 reads CAIGPPAGTQNEQFF. The CDR3 region has the DNA TGTGCCATAGGACCGCCAGCTGGGACACAAAATGAGCAGTTCTTC.

V gene TRBV6-5 combines with J gene TRBJ2-7; D is ambiguous. The germline V gene encodes CDR1 MNHEY and CDR2 SVGAGI. The CDR3 length is 15 residues. V shed 0 bases and J shed 0 bases, with 9 bases lying between them. CDR3 coding DNA: TGTGCCAGCAGTTACTCTGGAGCGAGCTCCTACGAGCAGTACTTC. Its protein is CASSYSGASSYEQYF.

The chain carries TRBV7-8 and TRBJ1-5; 8 bases line up with TRBD1. Per germline, CDR1 SGHVS and CDR2 FQNEAQ. With V trimmed by 4 bases and J by 6 bases, 5 bases remained unmatched. The CDR3 is 14 residues long. CDR3 amino acids: CASSSDRVAQPQHF. The CDR3 DNA follows: TGTGCCAGCAGCTCGGACAGGGTAGCTCAGCCCCAGCATTTT.

The V call is TRBV6-5, the J call TRBJ1-3; no definite D call. Germline assignment: CDR1 MNHEY and CDR2 SVGAGI. With 6 bases removed from V and 8 bases from J, the gap between germline ends came to 8 bases. The length of the CDR3 is 11 residues. Written as DNA, the CDR3 is TGTGCCAGCAGGACCGGGGACACCATATATTTT. Protein: CASRTGDTIYF.

The DNA of the CDR3 is TGTGCCTGGAGTCCGAGACAGGGGGCCTCTAACTATGGCTACACCTTC. It codes for CAWSPRQGASNYGYTF. This chain connects TRBV30 to TRBJ1-2; TRBD1 agrees at 10 bases. This CDR3 is 16 amino acids long. The J segment lost 0 bases and the V segment lost 2 bases, leaving 6 bases of the junction unmatched. The germline gives CDR1 GTSNPN, CDR2 SVGIG (reference sequence). The full variable domain, its missing parts supplied by reference TRBV30 and TRBJ1-2, is SQTIHQWPATLVQPVGSPLSLECTVEGTSNPNLYWYRQAAGRGLQLLFYSVGIGQISSEVPQNLSASRPQDRQFILSSKKLLLSDSGFYLCAWSPRQGASNYGYTFGSGTRLTVV.

The V call is TRBV6-4, the J call TRBJ1-1; D possibly corresponds to TRBD1 (5 bases). This CDR3 spans 13 amino acids. The V and J ends lost 6 bases and 4 bases respectively, with 12 bases between them. Germline loops: CDR1 MRHNA, CDR2 SNTAGT. The CDR3 DNA follows: TGTGCCAGCAGGAGGGACCCAACCACTGAAGCTTTCTTT. This translates into CASRRDPTTEAFF.

This chain links TRBV6-5 with TRBJ2-7; the D is unclear. There are 11 residues in the CDR3. Germline lookup yields CDR1 MNHEY and CDR2 SVGAGI. V dropped 6 bases and J dropped 8 bases, with 11 bases sitting between them. The CDR3 region is CASSPGLQQYF. The CDR3 DNA reads as TGTGCCAGCAGCCCAGGATTACAGCAGTACTTC.

The gene calls are TRBV2 and TRBJ2-2; possibly TRBD1 or TRBD2 for D (5 bases each). V lost 4 bases and J lost 5, with 14 bases in between. This CDR3 contains 15 residues. The germline gives CDR1 SNHLY, CDR2 FYNNEI. This CDR3 is CASSGEGSVTGELFF. CDR3 bases: TGTGCCAGCAGTGGAGAGGGGAGCGTGACCGGGGAGCTGTTTTTT.

The chain couples TRBV6-1 to TRBJ1-3, with D possibly TRBD1 on 5 matching bases. V lost 1 base and J 0 bases, leaving 13 bases between the germline ends. In germline, CDR1 is MNHNS, CDR2 SASEGT. The CDR3 runs 17 residues. The CDR3 coding sequence is TGTGCCAGCAGTGAAGATTCAGGGTACCTCTCTGGAAACACCATATATTTT. Amino acid sequence: CASSEDSGYLSGNTIYF.

The genes are TRBV12-3 or TRBV12-4 and TRBJ2-5; TRBD2 is a possible D gene (7 bases). The CDR3 length is 13 residues. V was shortened by 8 bases and J by 2 bases, with 12 bases between the two germline ends. CDR3 loop: CASGGAPQETQYF. The DNA of the CDR3 is TGTGCCAGCGGGGGGGCACCTCAAGAGACCCAGTACTTC.

The chain links TRBV3-1 (or the pseudogene TRBV3-2) to TRBJ2-1, with D tentatively TRBD2 (5 bases). Germline V gene lookup returns CDR1 LGHDT and CDR2 YNNKEL (reference sequence). V dropped 0 bases and J dropped 6 bases, with 18 bases sitting between them. The CDR3 totals 17 residues. The CDR3 bases are TGTGCCAGCAGCCAAGACACCTCACGTCCCGGGGTCAATGAGCAGTTCTTC. Translating gives CASSQDTSRPGVNEQFF.

This clone came up a few times. The rearrangement links TRBV12-3 or TRBV12-4 to TRBJ1-5; D remains ambiguous. This CDR3 has 12 amino acids. Trimming cost V 3 bases and J 7 bases, with 7 bases left between them. The CDR3: CASSFQTQPQHF. As DNA, the CDR3 is TGTGCCAGCAGTTTCCAGACACAGCCCCAGCATTTT.

The CDR3 loop reads CASREDYTGELFF. In DNA, the CDR3 is TGTGCCAGCAGGGAGGATTACACCGGGGAGCTGTTTTTT. The V and J genes are TRBV2 and TRBJ2-2, with a tentative D call TRBD2 (5 bases). The CDR3 is made up of 13 amino acids. The V and J ends lost 6 bases and 3 bases respectively, with 8 bases between them. Germline V gene lookup returns CDR1 SNHLY and CDR2 FYNNEI. Supplemented by reference TRBV2 and TRBJ2-2, the full variable domain reads EPEVTQTPSHQVTQMGQEVILRCVPISNHLYFYWYRQILGQKVEFLVSFYNNEISEKSEIFDDQFSVERPDGSNFTLKIRSTKLEDSAMYFCASREDYTGELFFGEGSRLTVL.

The chain couples TRBV4-1 to TRBJ1-1, with D maybe TRBD1 (5 bases). Deletions cut 2 bases from V and 5 bases from J, with 15 bases between. Per germline, CDR1 MGHRA and CDR2 YSYEKL. This CDR3 contains 15 residues. The CDR3 reads CASSQPILRETEAFF. CDR3 sequence (DNA): TGCGCCAGCAGCCAACCTATCCTCAGGGAGACTGAAGCTTTCTTT.

The J gene is TRBJ2-7, the V gene TRBV28; 10 bases match TRBD2. The CDR3 spans 15 residues. Germline trimming cut 6 bases from V and 6 bases from J; bases unmatched to any gene: 11. Germline CDR1 reads MDHEN; CDR2 reads SYDVKM. CDR3 sequence: CASRDSGRHSGEQYF. DNA for the CDR3: TGTGCCAGCAGGGATAGCGGGAGGCATTCTGGCGAGCAGTACTTC.

The chain uses TRBV19 and TRBJ1-2, with D uncertain. Germline V lookup: CDR1 LNHDA, CDR2 SQIVND (reference sequence). The CDR3 is made up of 12 amino acids. V was pared by 7 bases and J by 1 base, with 7 bases between. CDR3: CASNVHNYGYTF. Here the CDR3 DNA reads TGTGCCAGTAACGTCCATAACTATGGCTACACCTTC.

The J gene is TRBJ2-1, the V gene TRBV14; TRBD2 agrees at 10 bases. The J segment lost 10 bases and the V segment lost 5 bases, leaving 11 bases of the junction unmatched. The CDR3 is 15 amino acids. CDR1 is SGHDN and CDR2 is FVKESK in the germline V gene. CDR3 sequence: CASSTSGTITMEQFF. CDR3 bases: TGTGCCAGCAGCACTAGCGGGACGATTACAATGGAGCAGTTCTTC.

The chain couples TRBV7-2 to TRBJ1-1; weak D call: TRBD1 (5 bases). Trimming stripped 2 bases from V and 6 bases from J, with 10 bases between. The CDR3 totals 13 residues. Germline CDR1 is SGHTA and CDR2 is FQGNSA. CDR3 in amino acids: CASSLQGDAEAFF. In nucleotides, the CDR3 is TGTGCCAGCAGCTTACAGGGTGACGCTGAAGCTTTCTTT.

Judged by abundance, this clone is medium-sized. The chain carries TRBV7-9 and TRBJ2-1; D may correspond to TRBD1 or TRBD2 (5 bases each). Trimming took 5 bases from V and 4 from J, leaving 12 bases between them. The length of the CDR3 is 14 residues. The V gene's germline CDR1 is SEHNR and CDR2 FQNEAQ (reference sequence). The CDR3 sequence is CASSPRDRYNEQFF. CDR3 coding DNA: TGTGCCAGCAGCCCCCGGGACCGATACAATGAGCAGTTCTTC. Together with reference TRBV7-9 and TRBJ2-1, the CDR3 gives the full variable domain: DTGVSQNPRHKITKRGQNVTFRCDPISEHNRLYWYRQTLGQGPEFLTYFQNEAQLEKSRLLSDRFSAERPKGSFSTLEIQRTEQGDSAMYLCASSPRDRYNEQFFGPGTRLTVL.

The genes are TRBV28 and TRBJ2-1; D is uncertain. The germline V and J ends were trimmed by 3 bases and 7 bases, with 10 bases remaining between them. The CDR3 spans 13 residues. The germline V gene has CDR1 MDHEN and CDR2 SYDVKM. The CDR3 loop is CASSLSPLNEQFF. In nucleotides, the CDR3 is TGTGCCAGCAGTTTGAGTCCCTTAAATGAGCAGTTCTTC.